A single sample is the source of the 20 T cell receptor beta chains below, sequenced in a study of blood T cell repertoires in COVID-19. The data were produced by immunoSEQ multiplex PCR, yet TCRdb's version contains in-frame clones alone and is incomplete. The sample consists of around 130,000 clones, 86% of them appearing once. The source material was peripheral blood. Source of these receptors: a man aged 40-50 years with acute or convalescent COVID-19.

The chain carries TRBV4-3 and TRBJ2-1, with a tentative D call TRBD1 (5 bases). With 1 base removed from V and 3 bases from J, the gap between germline ends came to 7 bases. This CDR3 region has 14 residues. CDR1 is LGHNA, CDR2 YSLEER, per germline. CDR3 protein: CASSQAGNYNEQFF. The CDR3 nucleotides read TGCGCCAGCAGCCAAGCAGGGAACTACAATGAGCAGTTCTTC.

CDR3 sequence: CASSRYRAYEQYF. The CDR3 DNA reads as TGTGCCAGCAGCCGATACAGGGCCTACGAGCAGTACTTC. The J gene is TRBJ2-7, the V gene TRBV5-4, with a weak D call TRBD1 (6 bases). V lost 4 bases and J 2 bases, leaving 10 bases between the germline ends. CDR1 and CDR2 from the germline V gene are SGHNT and YYREEE (reference sequence). The CDR3 length is 13 residues.

The chain is built from TRBV6-5 and TRBJ2-5, with 8 bases matching TRBD2. Germline V gives CDR1 MNHEY, CDR2 SVGAGI. This CDR3 has 15 amino acids. J gave up 5 bases and V 4 bases, and 9 bases lay outside the gene matches. In DNA form, the CDR3 reads TGTGCCAGCAGTTCTCAACGGGGGGGGTTGGAGACCCAGTACTTC. Residues: CASSSQRGGLETQYF.

This chain connects TRBV5-6 to TRBJ2-2, with 8 bases lining up with TRBD2. Germline lookup yields CDR1 SGHDT and CDR2 YYEEEE. V trimming: 6 bases; J trimming: 5 bases; junction bases outside the gene matches: 12. This CDR3 is built from 16 residues. CDR3 bases: TGTGCCAGCACCACCCTCGGACTAGCTGGGACCGGGGAGCTGTTTTTT. Translation: CASTTLGLAGTGELFF.

This chain connects TRBV14 to TRBJ2-7, with 7 bases aligning to TRBD1. CDR3 size: 14 residues. With 5 bases clipped from V and 3 bases from J, the junction kept 7 bases outside the gene matches. Germline V gene sequence: CDR1 SGHDN, CDR2 FVKESK. The CDR3 reads CASSSIRDSYEQYF. CDR3 nucleotide sequence: TGTGCCAGCAGCTCGATTCGGGACAGCTACGAGCAGTACTTC.

This clone was observed many times. This chain links TRBV7-2 with TRBJ2-7; 13 nucleotides line up with TRBD2. The V segment lost 1 base and the J segment 6 bases; nucleotides outside the gene matches: 9. This CDR3 is 17 amino acids long. Germline assignment: CDR1 SGHTA and CDR2 FQGNSA. CDR3 DNA: TGTGCCAGCAGCTTAGGTTCCGGACTAGCGGGGGTGATCGAGCAGTACTTC. This encodes CASSLGSGLAGVIEQYF.

This clone showed up just a few times. This chain uses TRBV29-1 with TRBJ1-1, with a possible D match to TRBD1 (5 bases). This CDR3 is built from 14 residues. V dropped 4 bases and J dropped 0 bases, with 12 bases sitting between them. From germline, CDR1 is SQVTM and CDR2 ANQGSEA. The CDR3 DNA follows: TGCAGCGTTGGCCCAGGGCCCATGAACACTGAAGCTTTCTTT. Its translation: CSVGPGPMNTEAFF.

The chain links TRBV12-5 to TRBJ2-3; D is undetermined. The CDR3 consists of 12 residues. Looked up from germline, CDR1 is LGHNT and CDR2 is FRNRAP. Trimming left V 1 base short and J 5 bases short, with 4 bases between. The CDR3 DNA is TGTGCTAGTGGTTTGGACGGAGATACGCAGTATTTT. It specifies CASGLDGDTQYF.

The genes are TRBV18 and TRBJ1-5; TRBD1 might be the D (5 bases). Germline V lookup: CDR1 KGHSH, CDR2 LQKENI. The ends were cut back, 4 bases at V and 0 bases at J, with 13 bases in the middle. There are 16 residues in the CDR3. This chain's CDR3 is CASSQEGLYSNQPQHF. The CDR3 nucleotides read TGTGCCAGCTCACAGGAGGGACTTTATAGCAATCAGCCCCAGCATTTT.

This chain connects TRBV7-2 to TRBJ2-1; D is undetermined. The CDR3 has 15 residues. Trimming cost V 3 bases and J 1 base, with 10 bases left between them. The V gene's germline CDR1 is SGHTA and CDR2 FQGNSA. The CDR3 here is CASSFQVRSYNEQFF. CDR3 coding DNA: TGTGCCAGCAGCTTTCAGGTAAGGTCCTACAATGAGCAGTTCTTC. The whole variable domain, filled in from reference TRBV7-2 and TRBJ2-1, reads GAGVSQSPSNKVTEKGKDVELRCDPISGHTALYWYRQSLGQGLEFLIYFQGNSAPDKSGLPSDRFSAERTGGSVSTLTIQRTQQEDSAVYLCASSFQVRSYNEQFFGPGTRLTVL.

The V and J genes are TRBV5-8 and TRBJ2-5; D is perhaps TRBD2 (5 bases). V was pared by 4 bases and J by 2 bases, with 15 bases between. The CDR3 runs 15 residues. Germline-derived CDR1 and CDR2 are SGHTS and YDEGEE. CDR3 nucleotides: TGTGCCAGCAGCCCGGAAGGGAGACTTCAAGAGACCCAGTACTTC. This sequence encodes CASSPEGRLQETQYF.

The V gene is TRBV7-6, the J gene TRBJ2-5; 12 nucleotides agree with TRBD1. CDR1 SGHVS and CDR2 FNYEAQ come from the germline V gene. With 6 bases clipped from V and 5 bases from J, the junction kept 7 bases outside the gene matches. The CDR3 length is 15 residues. The CDR3 protein is CASRPGTGGWETQYF. CDR3 DNA sequence: TGTGCCAGCAGGCCCGGGACAGGGGGCTGGGAGACCCAGTACTTC. The variable domain in full, with the rest retrieved from reference TRBV7-6 and TRBJ2-5, is GAGVSQSPRYKVTKRGQDVALRCDPISGHVSLYWYRQALGQGPEFLTYFNYEAQQDKSGLPNDRFSAERPEGSISTLTIQRTEQRDSAMYRCASRPGTGGWETQYFGPGTRLLVL.

V gene TRBV5-1 combines with J gene TRBJ2-3; 8 bases line up with TRBD2. After removal of 0 bases from V and 7 bases from J, the junction contained 7 bases not matched to a gene. The germline gives CDR1 SGHRS, CDR2 YFSETQ. This CDR3 is built from 15 residues. In nucleotides, the CDR3 is TGCGCCAGCAGCTTGGAGGCGGGAGGAAGGAATACGCAGTATTTT. Amino acid sequence: CASSLEAGGRNTQYF. The variable domain in full, with the rest retrieved from reference TRBV5-1 and TRBJ2-3, is KAGVTQTPRYLIKTRGQQVTLSCSPISGHRSVSWYQQTPGQGLQFLFEYFSETQRNKGNFPGRFSGRQFSNSRSEMNVSTLELGDSALYLCASSLEAGGRNTQYFGPGTRLTVL.

The chain uses TRBV19 and TRBJ2-3, with D uncertain. The germline V and J ends were trimmed by 1 base and 2 bases, with 7 bases remaining between them. In germline, CDR1 is LNHDA, CDR2 SQIVND (reference sequence). The CDR3 consists of 14 residues. The CDR3 region has the DNA TGTGCCAGTAGTATAGCCCCCCACACAGATACGCAGTATTTT. It is translated as CASSIAPHTDTQYF.

CDR3 sequence: CASSVASSGTETQYF. As DNA, the CDR3 is TGTGCCAGCAGCGTAGCGAGTAGCGGGACCGAGACCCAGTACTTC. The chain is built from TRBV9 and TRBJ2-5; TRBD2 matches 8 bases. The trim removed 0 bases at V and 5 bases at J, leaving 6 bases unmatched. This CDR3 is built from 15 residues. The germline gives CDR1 SGDLS, CDR2 YYNGEE.

The chain is built from TRBV7-2 and TRBJ2-5, with 8 nucleotides matching TRBD2. CDR1 is SGHTA, CDR2 FQGNSA, per germline. The V segment lost 4 bases and the J segment 4 bases; nucleotides outside the gene matches: 5. The CDR3 is 14 amino acids. In DNA form, the CDR3 reads TGTGCCAGCAGCTCCTCTCGGGAGGGAGAGACCCAGTACTTC. It specifies CASSSSREGETQYF.

The chain couples TRBV3-1 (or the pseudogene TRBV3-2) to TRBJ1-6, with unresolved D. Trimming removed 1 base from V and 9 bases from J, with 13 bases in between. Germline loops: CDR1 LGHDT, CDR2 YNNKEL (reference sequence). CDR3 length equals 15 residues. DNA for the CDR3: TGTGCCAGCAGCCAAGCAACCGGGTCGGCTTCACCCCTCCACTTT. Residues: CASSQATGSASPLHF.

This clone was recorded once. This sequence joins TRBV10-3 and TRBJ1-1, with D maybe TRBD1 (5 bases). There are 15 residues in the CDR3. V was trimmed by 5 bases and J by 1 base, leaving 14 bases between them. Germline V gives CDR1 ENHRY, CDR2 SYGVKD. CDR3 DNA sequence: TGTGCCATCAGTAAGCGCCGGGACTCGAACACTGAAGCTTTCTTT. This encodes CAISKRRDSNTEAFF.

The V call is TRBV25-1, the J call TRBJ1-1; D gene uncertain. V gave up 1 base and J gave up 1 base, with 7 bases separating them. This CDR3 comprises 14 residues. Per germline, CDR1 MGHDK and CDR2 SYGVNS. As DNA, the CDR3 is TGTGCCAGCAGTGAATGGAGAGAGAACACTGAAGCTTTCTTT. Its translation is CASSEWRENTEAFF. Using reference TRBV25-1 and TRBJ1-1 for the parts outside the CDR3, the full variable domain is EADIYQTPRYLVIGTGKKITLECSQTMGHDKMYWYQQDPGMELHLIHYSYGVNSTEKGDLSSESTVSRIRTEHFPLTLESARPSHTSQYLCASSEWRENTEAFFGQGTRLTVV.

V usage is TRBV7-3 and J usage is TRBJ2-7; weak D call: TRBD1 (5 bases). V gave up 1 base and J gave up 7 bases, with 14 bases separating them. Germline CDR1 SGHTA, CDR2 FQGTGA. The CDR3 has 14 residues. The CDR3 loop reads CASSLIPDSAEQYF. In nucleotides, the CDR3 is TGTGCCAGCAGCTTAATCCCCGACAGTGCGGAGCAGTACTTC.